These T cell receptor beta chains were read from a single sample in a study of Graves' ophthalmopathy and Graves' hyperthyroidism. TCRdb reprocessed the multiplex PCR reads with MiXCR, giving one entry per CDR3 protein. Of over a million distinct CDR3 sequences listed, approximately 35% are singletons. What was sequenced was peripheral blood or thyroid tissue (not recorded which). These receptors were collected from an adult man with Graves' hyperthyroidism. CDR3s include the opening cysteine and the closing phenylalanine or tryptophan. Fields, in order: clone size, CDR3 length, D gene, V gene, J gene, CDR3 DNA, CDR3 protein. The D gene is left open where the match is weak. The size entry is marked missing in some rows and otherwise reads once, few, many or a size class.

>-|14|-|TRBV5-4|TRBJ1-5
TGTGCCAGCAGCCCGGAGGGCAGAAATCAGCCCCATCATTTT
CASSPEGRNQPHHF
>many|15|TRBD1|TRBV9|TRBJ2-7
TGTGCCAGCAGCGTATCGACAGGGGGCTCCTACGAGCAGTACTTC
CASSVSTGGSYEQYF
>many|15|-|TRBV20-1|TRBJ2-5
TGCAGTGCTAGAGAAAGTTCAGGGATCCAAGAGACCCAGTACTTC
CSARESSGIQETQYF
>-|13|-|TRBV7-8|TRBJ1-1
TGTGCCAGCAGTGGCGTCGTGAACACTGAAGCTTTCTTT
CASSGVVNTEAFF
>-|16|TRBD2|TRBV7-2|TRBJ2-7
TGCGCCAGCAGCCAATCGCGGGGTGGCGGGAGGTACGAGCAGTACTTC
CASSQSRGGGRYEQYF
>-|16|TRBD1|TRBV10-1|TRBJ1-1
TGCGCCAGCAGTGCTAGAGAGACAGGGATGAACACTGAAGCTTTCTTT
CASSARETGMNTEAFF
>-|14|TRBD1|TRBV29-1|TRBJ2-5
TGCAGCGCAGTCCCGGGACAGGGGGCAGAGACCCAGTACTTC
CSAVPGQGAETQYF
>many|14|TRBD2|TRBV5-1|TRBJ2-7
TGCGCCAGCAGCTTGGGGACTAGTCTGAACGAGCAGTACTTC
CASSLGTSLNEQYF
>many|16|-|TRBV5-1|TRBJ2-7
TGCGCCAGCAGCTTGGCAGGGCTCGAACGGGGCTACGAGCAGTACTTC
CASSLAGLERGYEQYF
>few|14|TRBD2|TRBV30|TRBJ2-5
TGTGCTGCTTGGGCCGGGGGGGCCGGGGAGACCCAGTACTTC
CAAWAGGAGETQYF
>many|15|-|TRBV12-3/TRBV12-4|TRBJ1-5
TGTGCCAGCAGTTTAGGGCAGACTAGCAATCAGCCCCAGCATTTT
CASSLGQTSNQPQHF
>few|13|-|TRBV30|TRBJ2-7
TGTGCCTGGAGTGTACCTCCGGTTGCCGAGCAGTACTTC
CAWSVPPVAEQYF
>-|12|-|TRBV2|TRBJ2-5
TGTGCCAGCAGTGCTATGGGAGAGACCCAGTACTTC
CASSAMGETQYF
>few|15|TRBD1|TRBV20-1|TRBJ1-1
TGCAGTGCTAGAATTCCGGGACAGGGAGGGACTGAAGCTTTCTTT
CSARIPGQGGTEAFF
>many|13|TRBD1|TRBV29-1|TRBJ1-1
TGCAGCGTGGGGGAGACAGGGTTCACTGAAGCTTTCTTT
CSVGETGFTEAFF
>few|14|-|TRBV6-5|TRBJ2-7
TGTGCCAGCAGTTACCACGGGAGAAGCCACGAGCAGTACTTC
CASSYHGRSHEQYF
>few|16|-|TRBV9|TRBJ2-2
TGTGCCAGCAGCGCAGCGTGGGGGGTGAACACCGGGGAGCTGTTTTTT
CASSAAWGVNTGELFF
>many|12|-|TRBV4-2|TRBJ2-5
TGTGCCAGCAGCCAAGATTCGAAGACCCAGTACTTC
CASSQDSKTQYF
>-|13|-|TRBV10-2|TRBJ2-7
TGTGCCAGCCTGGGCCAGGCCGCCTACGAGCAGTACTTC
CASLGQAAYEQYF
>many|14|-|TRBV7-6|TRBJ1-2
TGTGCCAGCAGCGGGGGGACGGACAACTATGGCTACACCTTC
CASSGGTDNYGYTF
>-|15|-|TRBV7-2|TRBJ1-1
TGTGCCAGCAGCTTAGGGTGGGGCGTCGACACTGAAGCTTTCTTT
CASSLGWGVDTEAFF
>many|15|-|TRBV7-2|TRBJ2-5
TGTGCCAGCAGCCGGGACATAGGGTCGGGGGAGACCCAGTACTTC
CASSRDIGSGETQYF
>-|16|TRBD1|TRBV4-1|TRBJ2-7
TGCGCCAGCAGCCAAGATCCTAGCCGGGACAGCTACGAGCAGTACTTC
CASSQDPSRDSYEQYF
>once|16|TRBD1|TRBV4-1|TRBJ2-5
TGCGCCAGCAGCCAATTAGGGACAGGGTCGTTCGAGACCCAGTACTTC
CASSQLGTGSFETQYF
>many|14|-|TRBV10-3|TRBJ2-2
TGTGCCATCGGCCAGGTCGAGAACACCGGGGAGCTGTTTTTT
CAIGQVENTGELFF
>-|12|-|TRBV28|TRBJ1-4
TGTGCCAGCAGTTCAGCCCCGGGACAACTGTTTTTT
CASSSAPGQLFF
>many|16|TRBD1|TRBV11-3|TRBJ1-2
TGTGCCAGCAGCTTATCGTTCGGGACAGTATTTGGGACCTACACCTTC
CASSLSFGTVFGTYTF
>few|14|TRBD2|TRBV10-3|TRBJ2-3
TGTGCCATCAGGCGGGAGGGGTCGACAGATACGCAGTATTTT
CAIRREGSTDTQYF